The sequence of this T cell receptor beta chain was determined in a study of T cell responses to AZD1222 COVID-19 vaccine. Findings of the study overall: Two AZD1222 administrations were followed by greater Spike-specific TCR breadth and depth. Seropositive AZD1222 recipients at baseline numbered only five or six.

V was clipped by 3 bases and J by 4 bases, with 6 bases between them. This CDR3 is 12 amino acids long. Some clones are missing from TCRdb's copy, which holds only in-frame ones; the method was immunoSEQ multiplex PCR. The sample yields 110,000 to 150,000 clones, approximately 83% seen once. As to this clone: Its antigen is as yet unknown.

The chain couples TRBV12-3 or TRBV12-4 to TRBJ1-1; D remains unclear. The clonotype comes from an adult in good health. The sample here was peripheral blood, taken on day 0 of AZD1222 vaccination. Written as DNA, the CDR3 is TGTGCCAGCAGTTTTGGAATCACTGAAGCTTTCTTT. Encoded protein: CASSFGITEAFF.